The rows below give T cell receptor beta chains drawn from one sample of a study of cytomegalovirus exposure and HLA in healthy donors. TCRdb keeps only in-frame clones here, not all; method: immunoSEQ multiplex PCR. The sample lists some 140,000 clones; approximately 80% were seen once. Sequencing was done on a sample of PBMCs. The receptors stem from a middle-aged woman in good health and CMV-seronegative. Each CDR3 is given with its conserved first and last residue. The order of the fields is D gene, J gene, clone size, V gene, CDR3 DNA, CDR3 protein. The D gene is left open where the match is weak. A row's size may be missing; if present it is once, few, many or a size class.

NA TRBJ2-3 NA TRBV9 TGTGCCAGCACCGCGGGGGCCGGGAGCACAGATACGCAGTATTTT CASTAGAGSTDTQYF
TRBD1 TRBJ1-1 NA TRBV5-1 TGCGCCAGCAGCTTGGGACAGGGGGTTATGGGCACTGAAGCTTTCTTT CASSLGQGVMGTEAFF
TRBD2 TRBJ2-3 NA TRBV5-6 TGTGCCAGCAGCTTGACAGCGGGGGCTCGCACAGATACGCAGTATTTT CASSLTAGARTDTQYF
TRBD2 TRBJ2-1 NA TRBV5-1 TGCGCCAGCAGCTTGGCCAGGCTAGCGGGGGGGCCAACGTGGAATGAGCAGTTCTTC CASSLARLAGGPTWNEQFF
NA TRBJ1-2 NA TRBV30 TGTGCCTGGAGGGTGGGGCCGGGGGGTGGCTACACCTTC CAWRVGPGGGYTF
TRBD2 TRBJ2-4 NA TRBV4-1 TGCGCCAGCAGCCAAACTAGCGGGGCTCAAGGCAAAAACATTCAGTACTTC CASSQTSGAQGKNIQYF
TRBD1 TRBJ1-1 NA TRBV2 TGTGCCAGCAGTTCGGACAGGGGTACTGAAGCTTTCTTT CASSSDRGTEAFF
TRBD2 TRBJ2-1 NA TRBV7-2 TGTGCCAGCAGCTTAGGGGGACTAGCGGGGTCACGTGAGCAGTTCTTC CASSLGGLAGSREQFF
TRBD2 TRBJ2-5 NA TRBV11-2 TGTGCCAGCAGCCCAGGGACTAGCGGGCATCAAGAGACCCAGTACTTC CASSPGTSGHQETQYF
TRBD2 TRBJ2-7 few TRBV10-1 TGCGCCAGCAGGGCTATTAGCGGGCCGCGCTCCTACGAGCAGTACTTC CASRAISGPRSYEQYF
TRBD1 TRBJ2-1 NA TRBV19 TGTGCCAGTGGCCCGCCAAGGGGGCCCAGTGAGCAGTTCTTC CASGPPRGPSEQFF
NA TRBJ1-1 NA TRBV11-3 TGTGCCAGCAGCTACCGCGGGACGGCTAACACTGAAGCTTTCTTT CASSYRGTANTEAFF
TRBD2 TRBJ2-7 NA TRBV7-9 TGTGCCAGCCAGCTAGCGGGAGGGTTGAACGAGCAGTACTTC CASQLAGGLNEQYF
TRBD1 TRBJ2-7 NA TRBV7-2 TGTGCCAGCAGCCACCATCCGGGACAGGGGTTTGGCGAGCAGTACTTC CASSHHPGQGFGEQYF
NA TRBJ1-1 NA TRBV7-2 TGTGCCAGCAGCCCCGGGGGAGGGGTGTGGCAAGCTTTCTTT CASSPGGGVWQAFF
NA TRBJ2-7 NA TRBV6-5 TGTGCCAGCAGTTACTCGCAGGGTTCCCACGAGCAGTACTTC CASSYSQGSHEQYF
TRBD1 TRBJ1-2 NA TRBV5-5 TGTGCCAGCAGCTTAGGACAGGGCGAAGGCTACACCTTC CASSLGQGEGYTF
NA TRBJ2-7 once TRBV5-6 TGTGCCAGCAGCTTGGATCATGGAGGGAGCCGCTACGAGCAGTACTTC CASSLDHGGSRYEQYF
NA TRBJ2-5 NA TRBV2 TGTGCCAGCAGTTCCCCTGAGACCCAGTACTTC CASSSPETQYF
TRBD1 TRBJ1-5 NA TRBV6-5 TGTGCCAGCAGAGGGACAGGGGGTCATCAGCCCCAGCATTTT CASRGTGGHQPQHF
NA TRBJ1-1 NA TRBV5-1 TGCGCCAGCAGCTTGGGGGTACAGGGCGTCACTGAAGCTTTCTTT CASSLGVQGVTEAFF
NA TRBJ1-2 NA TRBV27 TGTGCCAGCAGTCCCCTAGGGGTGGAAAATGGCTACACCTTC CASSPLGVENGYTF
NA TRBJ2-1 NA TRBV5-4 TGTGCCAGCAGCTTGGACGCCAGGTCCTACAATGAGCAGTTCTTC CASSLDARSYNEQFF
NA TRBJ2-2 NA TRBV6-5 TGTGCCAGCAGTTACTTTGGGGCAGGAACCGGGGAGCTGTTTTTT CASSYFGAGTGELFF
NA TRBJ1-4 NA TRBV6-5 TGTGCCAGCAGCCTAAATCGACAGCTACTGTTTTTT CASSLNRQLLFF
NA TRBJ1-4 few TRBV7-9 TGTGCCAGCAGCCGGGAACTTGAAAAACTGTTTTTT CASSRELEKLFF
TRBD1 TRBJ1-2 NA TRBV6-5 TGTGTCACAGGGGACCGTCTTTATGGCTACACCTTC CVTGDRLYGYTF
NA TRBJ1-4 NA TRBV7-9 TGTGCCAGCGACCAATCCCCGGGGGGGGGAAAACTGTTTTTT CASDQSPGGGKLFF
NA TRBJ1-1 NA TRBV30 TGTGCCTGGAGTGTTACCGGTGTGGTAGACACTGAAGCTTTCTTT CAWSVTGVVDTEAFF
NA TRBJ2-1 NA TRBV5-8 TGTGCCAGCAGCTTGGGGAGGGGACCAACCTTCGATGAGCAGTTCTTC CASSLGRGPTFDEQFF
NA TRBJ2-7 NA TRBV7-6 TGTGCCAGCAGCTTTGAATACAGCTCCTACGAGCAGTACTTC CASSFEYSSYEQYF
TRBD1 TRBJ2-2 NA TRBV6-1 TGTGCCAGCAGACCACAGGGGGCTCACACCGGGGAGCTGTTTTTT CASRPQGAHTGELFF
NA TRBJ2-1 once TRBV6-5 TGTGCCAGCAGTGGTTCGGAGCACAATGAGCAGTTCTTC CASSGSEHNEQFF
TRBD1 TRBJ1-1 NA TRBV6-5 TGTGCCAGCCGGACAGGGGACACTGAAGCTTTCTTT CASRTGDTEAFF
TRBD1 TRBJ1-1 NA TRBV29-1 TGCAGCGTGGGCGGGACAGGGAGAGGGAACACTGAAGCTTTCTTT CSVGGTGRGNTEAFF
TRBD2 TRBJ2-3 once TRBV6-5 TGTGCCAGCAGTTCCGAACTAGCGGGGACAGATACGCAGTATTTT CASSSELAGTDTQYF
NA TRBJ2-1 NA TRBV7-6 TGTGCCAGCAGCGGTATACAGGGATACAATGAGCAGTTCTTC CASSGIQGYNEQFF
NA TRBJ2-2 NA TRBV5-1 TGCGCCAGCAGCTTGATATCGGGAGCCACCGGGGAGCTGTTTTTT CASSLISGATGELFF
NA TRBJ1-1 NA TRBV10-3 TGTGCCATCATGGCAGGGTCGGGCACTGAAGCTTTCTTT CAIMAGSGTEAFF
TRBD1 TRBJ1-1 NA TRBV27 TGTGCCAGCAAAATGGAGACAGGGGGCCCTCAGATCCCCATGAACACTGAAGCTTTCTTT CASKMETGGPQIPMNTEAFF
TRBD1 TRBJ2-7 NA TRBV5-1 TGCGCCAGCAGCCGCGGACAGGGGTTCTTCTACGAGCAGTACTTC CASSRGQGFFYEQYF
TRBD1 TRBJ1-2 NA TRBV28 TGTGCCAGCAGCTGGACAGGGGCGGCCTATGGCTACACCTTC CASSWTGAAYGYTF
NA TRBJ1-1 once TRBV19 TGTGCCAGTACCCCGGAGGGAGGCCGGGCCACATTT CASTPEGGRATF
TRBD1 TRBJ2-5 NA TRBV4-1 TGCGCCAGCAGCGAACAACAGGGGACCCAAGAGACCCAGTACTTC CASSEQQGTQETQYF
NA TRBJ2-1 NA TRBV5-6 TGTGCCAGCAGCTTGGAACAGATAGACTACAATGAGCAGTTCTTC CASSLEQIDYNEQFF
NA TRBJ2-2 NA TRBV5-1 TGCGCCAGCAGCTTGACACCAGGAACGAACACCGGGGAGCTGTTTTTT CASSLTPGTNTGELFF
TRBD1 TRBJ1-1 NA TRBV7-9 TGTGCCAGCAGCCAGACAGGGTTAACTGAAGCTTTCTTT CASSQTGLTEAFF
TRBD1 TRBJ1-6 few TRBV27 TGTGCCAGCAGTCCACAGGGGGTGTCACCCCTCCACTTT CASSPQGVSPLHF
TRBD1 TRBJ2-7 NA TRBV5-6 TGTGCCAGCAGCTTGGTGGTGCCGGGACAGGGATACGAGCAGTACTTC CASSLVVPGQGYEQYF
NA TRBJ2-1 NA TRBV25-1 TGTGCCAGCAGTGAAACAACAGGAACCTACAATGAGCAGTTCTTC CASSETTGTYNEQFF
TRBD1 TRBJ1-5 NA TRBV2 TGTGCCAGCAGTGGACAGGGCCAACAGCCCCAGCATTTT CASSGQGQQPQHF
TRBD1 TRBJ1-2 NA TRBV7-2 TGTGCCAGCAGCCACCGACAGGGGGCGCGTGGTTATGGCTACACCTTC CASSHRQGARGYGYTF
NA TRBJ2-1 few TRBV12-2 TGTGCAAGTCGCTTAGGACTAGCCCCGTCGAGGGACAATGAGCAGTTCTTC CASRLGLAPSRDNEQFF